This note documents a single T cell receptor beta chain sequence. Clones were sequenced by immunoSEQ multiplex PCR, and TCRdb holds only the in-frame ones, with some missing. The sample has approximately 470,000 clones, approximately 85% seen once; the top ten hold under 4%. This record belongs to a study of blood T cell repertoires in COVID-19. The ends were cut back, 5 bases at V and 5 bases at J, with 9 bases in the middle. Per the germline V gene, CDR1 is SGHAT and CDR2 is FQDESV (reference sequence). This CDR3 region has 13 residues. The clonotype originates from a human donor in a cohort sampled during active COVID-19. The chain has TRBV11-1 and TRBJ1-4; D is uncertain. Sequenced: peripheral blood. The CDR3 DNA is TGTGCCAGCAGCGTTACCCTAAATGAAAAACTGTTTTTT. Translation: CASSVTLNEKLFF.